This T cell receptor beta chain was observed in a study of blood T cell repertoires in COVID-19. Across the whole study: Acute and convalescent COVID-19 specimens originated in the United States, Italy and Spain. T cells, B-cell-depleted T cells, or PBMCs supplied cDNA or gDNA.

How the authors handled the data: It was from reference gene primer amplification that nucleated cell counts were estimated. The protocol was immunoSEQ multiplex PCR, while the TCRdb copy is restricted to in-frame clones and leaves out a portion. For V, J and clone size, that table is used; D and trimming come from the DNA. The table lists 200,000 to 250,000 clones, 86% of them singletons. Enrolled during active infection, Seattle patients were then followed longitudinally. The material sequenced was peripheral blood. The clonotype originates from a woman older than 75 with COVID-19, enrolled during active disease.

The CDR3 DNA is TGTGCCACCAGTGATTCCTCAGGGGTCCCAGATACGCAGTATTTT. It codes for CATSDSSGVPDTQYF. This chain connects TRBV24-1 to TRBJ2-3, with D perhaps matching TRBD1 (6 bases). The CDR3 has 15 residues. V was clipped by 2 bases and J by 4 bases, with 12 bases between them. Germline lookup yields CDR1 KGHDR and CDR2 SFDVKD.